This entry is about one T cell receptor beta chain. V gave up 1 base and J gave up 7 bases, with 13 bases separating them. Germline assignment: CDR1 LNHNV and CDR2 YYDKDF (reference sequence). The CDR3 has 15 amino acids. This PCR relied on a set of 60 Vbeta primers and 13 Jbeta primers. Sequenced by immunoSEQ multiplex PCR; TCRdb stores in-frame clones only, minus some. The data show some 190,000 clones, more than 75% seen once. This record belongs to a study of cytomegalovirus exposure and HLA in healthy donors. This sequence was found in a man aged 35 to 55 in good health and CMV-seropositive. The chain links TRBV15 to TRBJ1-4; D perhaps matches TRBD1 (6 bases). What was sequenced was PBMCs. CDR3 in DNA: TGTGCCACCAGCAGAGGTGGGGGCGTTAGTGAAAAACTGTTTTTT. Translation gives CATSRGGGVSEKLFF.